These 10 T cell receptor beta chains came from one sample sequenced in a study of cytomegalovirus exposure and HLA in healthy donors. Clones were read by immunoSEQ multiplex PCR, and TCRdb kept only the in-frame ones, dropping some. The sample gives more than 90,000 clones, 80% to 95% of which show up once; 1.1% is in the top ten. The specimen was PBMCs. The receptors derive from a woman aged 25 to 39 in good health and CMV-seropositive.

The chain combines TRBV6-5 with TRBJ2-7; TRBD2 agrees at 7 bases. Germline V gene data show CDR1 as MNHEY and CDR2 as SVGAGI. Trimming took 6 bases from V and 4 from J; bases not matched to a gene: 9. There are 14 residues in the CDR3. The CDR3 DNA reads TGTGCCAGCAGCCCCAGCGGGATTAGGTACGAGCAGTACTTC. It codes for CASSPSGIRYEQYF.

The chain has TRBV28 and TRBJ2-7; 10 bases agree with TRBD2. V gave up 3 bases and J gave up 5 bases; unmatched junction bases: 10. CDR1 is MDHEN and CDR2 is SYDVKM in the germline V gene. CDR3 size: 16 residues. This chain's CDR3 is CASSFLGSGRTNEQYF. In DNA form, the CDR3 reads TGTGCCAGCAGTTTTTTAGGTAGCGGGAGGACCAACGAGCAGTACTTC.

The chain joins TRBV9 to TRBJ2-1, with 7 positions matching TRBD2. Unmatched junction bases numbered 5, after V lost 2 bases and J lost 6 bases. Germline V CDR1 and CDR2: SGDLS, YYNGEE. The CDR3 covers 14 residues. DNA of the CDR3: TGTGCCAGCAGCGTGGGGAGCGGGGTCAATGAGCAGTTCTTC. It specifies CASSVGSGVNEQFF.

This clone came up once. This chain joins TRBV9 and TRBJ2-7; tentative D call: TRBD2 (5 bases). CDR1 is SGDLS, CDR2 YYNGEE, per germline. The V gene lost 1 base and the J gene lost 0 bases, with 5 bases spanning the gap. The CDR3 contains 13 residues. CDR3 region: CASSVTSSYEQYF. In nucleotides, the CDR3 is TGTGCCAGCAGCGTAACTAGCTCCTACGAGCAGTACTTC.

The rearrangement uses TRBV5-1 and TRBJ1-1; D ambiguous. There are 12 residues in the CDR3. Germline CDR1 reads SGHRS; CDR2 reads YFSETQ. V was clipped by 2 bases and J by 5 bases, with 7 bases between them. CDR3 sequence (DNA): TGCGCCAGCAGCTTCCGGGGTACTGAAGCTTTCTTT. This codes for CASSFRGTEAFF.

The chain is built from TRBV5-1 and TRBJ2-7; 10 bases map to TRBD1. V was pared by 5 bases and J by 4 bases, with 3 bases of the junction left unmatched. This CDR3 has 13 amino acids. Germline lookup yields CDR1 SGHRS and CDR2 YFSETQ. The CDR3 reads CASRPGQGYEQYF. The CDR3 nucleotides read TGCGCCAGCAGACCGGGACAGGGGTACGAGCAGTACTTC.

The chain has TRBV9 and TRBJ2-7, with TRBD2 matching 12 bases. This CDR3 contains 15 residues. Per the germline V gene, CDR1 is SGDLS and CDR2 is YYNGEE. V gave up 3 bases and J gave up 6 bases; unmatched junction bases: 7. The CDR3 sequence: CASSERTSGNSEQYF. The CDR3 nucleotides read TGTGCCAGCAGCGAAAGGACTAGCGGGAACTCCGAGCAGTACTTC.

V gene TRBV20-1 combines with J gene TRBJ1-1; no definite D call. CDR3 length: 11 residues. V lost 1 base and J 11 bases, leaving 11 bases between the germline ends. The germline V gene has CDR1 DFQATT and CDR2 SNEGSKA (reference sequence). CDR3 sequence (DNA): TGCAGTGCTAGAGGTGGGGAGGTGGCTTTCTTT. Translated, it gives CSARGGEVAFF.

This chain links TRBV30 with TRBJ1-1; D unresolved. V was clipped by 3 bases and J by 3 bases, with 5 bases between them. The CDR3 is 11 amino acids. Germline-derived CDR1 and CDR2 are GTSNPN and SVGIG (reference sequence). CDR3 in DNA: TGTGCCTGGAGACGGGACACTGAAGCTTTCTTT. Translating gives CAWRRDTEAFF.

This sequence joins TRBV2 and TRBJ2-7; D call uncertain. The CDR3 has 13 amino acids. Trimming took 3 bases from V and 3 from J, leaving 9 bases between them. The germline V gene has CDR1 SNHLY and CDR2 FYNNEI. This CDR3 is CASSDWAVYEQYF. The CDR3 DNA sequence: TGTGCCAGCAGTGATTGGGCCGTCTACGAGCAGTACTTC.